These 13 T cell receptor beta chains came from one sample sequenced in a study of T-cell memory formation after mild COVID-19. In TCRdb, the 5' RACE reads were re-called with MiXCR into one record per CDR3 protein. Seen here are under 300,000 distinct CDR3 sequences, roughly 16% observed once, and the top ten hold 22%. Source material: PBMCs or a T cell subset sorted from them (not recorded which). These receptor sequences come from a man aged 18 to 29 who had mild COVID-19 (a few samples of this study predate the infection). Cell type and time point are not known.

The chain combines TRBV29-1 with TRBJ2-7, with no clear D. The germline V gene has CDR1 SQVTM and CDR2 ANQGSEA. The length of the CDR3 is 13 residues. The V gene lost 4 bases and the J gene lost 1 base, with 11 bases spanning the gap. In DNA, the CDR3 is TGCAGCGTTGTTCGACATGAGTCCTACGAGCAGTACTTC. Amino acids: CSVVRHESYEQYF.

As for this clonotype: This may stem from a read error, because a much larger clone lies one nucleotide away. V and J are TRBV7-8 and TRBJ2-5, with D perhaps TRBD1 or TRBD2 (5 bases each). The length of the CDR3 is 14 residues. Germline V gene lookup returns CDR1 SGHVS and CDR2 FQNEAQ. This CDR3 reads CASSSRDGQETKYF. CDR3 sequence (DNA): TGTGCCAGCAGCTCCCGGGACGGGCAAGAGACCAAGTACTTC.

This clonotype turned up a few times. The chain couples TRBV20-1 to TRBJ2-7, with D maybe TRBD2 (6 bases). CDR1 is DFQATT and CDR2 is SNEGSKA in the germline V gene (reference sequence). CDR3 size: 14 residues. Trimming pared 0 bases from V and 5 bases from J, leaving 14 bases between. CDR3 sequence reads: CSAREGASVNEQYF. The CDR3 nucleotides are TGCAGTGCTAGAGAAGGGGCTAGCGTCAACGAGCAGTACTTC.

The chain carries TRBV6-2 or TRBV6-3 and TRBJ2-5; maybe TRBD2 (6 bases). The length of the CDR3 is 15 residues. The germline V and J ends were trimmed by 2 bases and 3 bases, with 13 bases remaining between them. From germline, CDR1 is MNHEY and CDR2 SVGEGT. As DNA, the CDR3 is TGTGCCAGCAGTTACCCGAGACTAGTTGAAGAGACCCAGTACTTC. This codes for CASSYPRLVEETQYF.

This clonotype was detected only a few times. The CDR3 is CASSFKALGQGNTGELFF. The DNA for the CDR3 is TGTGCCAGCAGCTTCAAGGCACTCGGACAGGGTAACACCGGGGAGCTGTTTTTT. The rearrangement links TRBV7-8 to TRBJ2-2, with TRBD1 matching 8 bases. Germline V gene sequence: CDR1 SGHVS, CDR2 FQNEAQ. V was clipped by 3 bases and J by 2 bases; unmatched bases: 11. CDR3 length: 18 residues.

There are a few counts of this clonotype. The chain employs TRBV7-2 and TRBJ1-2, with 7 nucleotides matching TRBD1. Germline CDR1 reads SGHTA; CDR2 reads FQGNSA. V lost 5 bases, J lost 4 bases, and 10 bases stayed unmatched. The CDR3 extends over 15 amino acids. The CDR3 DNA sequence: TGTGCCAGCAGCCCATTTGAGGGGGCGCCCTATGGCTACACCTTC. Translating it yields CASSPFEGAPYGYTF.

This clonotype was counted only a few times. The CDR3 reads CASSYSTYTEAFF. The CDR3 DNA follows: TGTGCCAGCAGTTACTCGACCTACACTGAAGCTTTCTTT. V gene TRBV6-5 combines with J gene TRBJ1-1; D call uncertain. The CDR3 length is 13 residues. Germline CDR1 reads MNHEY; CDR2 reads SVGAGI. Trimming took off 0 bases at V and 3 bases at J, with 5 bases between the two ends.

This clonotype was counted a few times. The chain couples TRBV10-3 to TRBJ2-7; weak D call: TRBD1 (6 bases). This CDR3 has 14 residues. V lost 0 bases, J lost 6 bases, and 12 bases lay in between. Germline assignment: CDR1 ENHRY and CDR2 SYGVKD. CDR3 region: CAISESNREGEQYV. As DNA, the CDR3 is TGTGCCATCAGTGAGTCGAACAGGGAAGGCGAGCAGTACGTC.

CDR3 in DNA: TGTGCCAGCAGCTTAGTGGGACTAGCGGGGGGGACCGGGGAGCTGTTTTTT. Its translation is CASSLVGLAGGTGELFF. The V and J genes are TRBV7-2 and TRBJ2-2; 16 nucleotides align to TRBD2. V lost 1 base, J lost 5 bases, and 1 base stayed unmatched. Germline V gene data show CDR1 as SGHTA and CDR2 as FQGNSA. This CDR3 comprises 17 residues.

This clonotype was seen only a few times. The chain couples TRBV29-1 to TRBJ1-2; 7 bases agree with TRBD1. From germline, CDR1 is SQVTM and CDR2 ANQGSEA. CDR3 length equals 13 residues. The V gene end was trimmed by 1 base and the J gene end by 8 bases; junction bases not matched to a gene: 7. The CDR3 coding sequence is TGCAGCGTTGAAGGGTACAGGGGTCTGGGCTACACCTTC. Protein product: CSVEGYRGLGYTF. Full variable domain (rest looked up from reference TRBV29-1 and TRBJ1-2): SAVISQKPSRDICQRGTSLTIQCQVDSQVTMMFWYRQQPGQSLTLIATANQGSEATYESGFVIDKFPISRPNLTFSTLTVSNMSPEDSSIYLCSVEGYRGLGYTFGSGTRLTVV.

This clonotype has more than one count but fewer than ten. The chain carries TRBV11-2 and TRBJ2-7; D gene unclear. The germline V gene has CDR1 SGHAT and CDR2 FQNNGV. The CDR3 covers 11 residues. Trimming took off 5 bases at V and 2 bases at J, with 4 bases between the two ends. This CDR3 reads CASSDTYEQYV. The CDR3 DNA reads as TGTGCCAGCAGCGACACCTACGAGCAGTACGTC.

V gene TRBV6-5 combines with J gene TRBJ2-3; 10 bases line up with TRBD2. The germline V gene has CDR1 MNHEY and CDR2 SVGAGI. This CDR3 has 17 residues. Trimming removed 6 bases from V and 2 bases from J; junction bases left unmatched: 11. CDR3 in amino acids: CASSQVVAGGPTDTQYF. The CDR3 DNA is TGTGCCAGCAGCCAGGTGGTAGCGGGGGGACCCACAGATACGCAGTATTTT.

In this sample, this clonotype turned up a few times. The V gene is TRBV12-3 or TRBV12-4, the J gene TRBJ2-5, with D possibly matching TRBD2 (6 bases). CDR3 length equals 14 residues. Trimming removed 5 bases at V and 5 bases at J, with 15 bases between. The CDR3 DNA reads as TGTGCCAGCAGTGATTATGGAGGGAGGGAGACCCAGTACTTC. This translates into CASSDYGGRETQYF.